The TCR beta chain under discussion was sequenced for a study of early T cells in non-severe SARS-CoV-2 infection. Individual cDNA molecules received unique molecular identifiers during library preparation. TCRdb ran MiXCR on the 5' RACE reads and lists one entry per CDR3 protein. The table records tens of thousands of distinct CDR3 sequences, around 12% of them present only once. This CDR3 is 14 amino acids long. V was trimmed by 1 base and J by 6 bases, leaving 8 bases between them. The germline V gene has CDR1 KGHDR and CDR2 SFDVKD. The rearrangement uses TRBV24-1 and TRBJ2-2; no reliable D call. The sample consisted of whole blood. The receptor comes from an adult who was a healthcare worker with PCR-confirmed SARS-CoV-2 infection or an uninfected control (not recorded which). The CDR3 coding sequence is TGTGCCACCAGTGATTTAAGGGTCCCCGGGGAGCTGTTTTTT. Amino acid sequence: CATSDLRVPGELFF.